The 27 T cell receptor beta chains below all came from one sample that was sequenced in a study of OX40 agonist ivuxolimab in advanced cancers. Profiling relied on immunoSEQ multiplex PCR, and the TCRdb table lists in-frame clones only, not all of them. In the table there are around 71,000 clones, more than 85% of which are singletons. This material consisted of CD4+ or CD8+ T cells sorted from blood, taken in a trial of the OX40 agonist ivuxolimab. The receptors come from an adult with an advanced solid tumor such as melanoma, head and neck, liver or kidney cancer.

The rearrangement links TRBV7-2 to TRBJ2-3, with 8 bases aligning to TRBD2. Trimming cost V 5 bases and J 3 bases; bases outside gene matches: 7. The CDR3 has 15 amino acids. Germline values: CDR1 SGHTA, CDR2 FQGNSA. The CDR3 loop is CASSVGIAGTDTQYF. CDR3 sequence (DNA): TGTGCCAGCAGCGTAGGGATAGCGGGAACAGATACGCAGTATTTT.

The chain carries TRBV5-1 and TRBJ2-3; no reliable D call. Germline V lookup: CDR1 SGHRS, CDR2 YFSETQ. The ends were cut back, 5 bases at V and 6 bases at J, with 10 bases in the middle. CDR3 length equals 12 residues. The CDR3 loop is CASRASWDTQYF. The CDR3 bases are TGCGCCAGCAGAGCCTCATGGGATACGCAGTATTTT.

The chain combines TRBV7-2 with TRBJ1-1; D may be TRBD1 (5 bases). The CDR3 has 14 residues. Germline lookup yields CDR1 SGHTA and CDR2 FQGNSA. Trimming left V 7 bases short and J 4 bases short, with 16 bases between. The CDR3 DNA follows: TGTGCCAGCACCCGCGGGGCCCAGCGCACTGAAGCTTTCTTT. It specifies CASTRGAQRTEAFF.

This chain connects TRBV7-9 to TRBJ1-2; no clear D gene. Trimming shortened V by 1 base and J by 3 bases, and 9 bases separated the two germline ends. CDR3 length: 14 amino acids. Germline lookup yields CDR1 SEHNR and CDR2 FQNEAQ (reference sequence). The CDR3 protein is CASSLVDNHYGYTF. In DNA, the CDR3 is TGTGCCAGCAGCTTAGTTGACAACCACTATGGCTACACCTTC.

The rearrangement links TRBV27 to TRBJ1-1; 9 bases map to TRBD1. CDR1 and CDR2 (germline): MNHEY, SMNVEV (reference sequence). The CDR3 runs to 17 residues. Trimming cost V 3 bases and J 1 base; bases outside gene matches: 9. The CDR3 here is CASSFLRGQGENTEAFF. CDR3 DNA: TGTGCCAGCAGTTTTTTGCGGGGACAGGGCGAGAACACTGAAGCTTTCTTT.

This rearrangement joins TRBV10-2 to TRBJ2-7; D gene uncertain. CDR1 is WSHSY and CDR2 is SAAADI in the germline V gene. The length of the CDR3 is 12 residues. V was cut by 4 bases and J by 3 bases, with 7 bases left in between. DNA of the CDR3: TGCGCCAGCAGTGCTTCGTTCTACGAGCAGTACTTC. Its translation is CASSASFYEQYF.

This chain joins TRBV5-1 and TRBJ2-1; 11 bases are shared with TRBD2. In germline, CDR1 is SGHRS, CDR2 YFSETQ. The CDR3 sequence is 15 residues long. After removal of 0 bases from V and 8 bases from J, the junction contained 4 bases not matched to a gene. The CDR3, as DNA: TGCGCCAGCAGCTTGGGACTAGCGGGAAACTATGAGCAGTTCTTC. Protein product: CASSLGLAGNYEQFF. Complete variable domain (other parts from reference TRBV5-1 and TRBJ2-1): KAGVTQTPRYLIKTRGQQVTLSCSPISGHRSVSWYQQTPGQGLQFLFEYFSETQRNKGNFPGRFSGRQFSNSRSEMNVSTLELGDSALYLCASSLGLAGNYEQFFGPGTRLTVL.

The chain joins TRBV5-6 to TRBJ2-6; 7 bases fit TRBD1. The CDR3 contains 17 residues. CDR1 and CDR2 (germline): SGHDT, YYEEEE. The V gene end was trimmed by 0 bases and the J gene end by 0 bases; junction bases not matched to a gene: 3. CDR3 loop: CASSLGQGDSGANVLTF. The CDR3 DNA reads TGTGCCAGCAGCTTGGGACAGGGAGACTCTGGGGCCAACGTCCTGACTTTC. The full variable domain, rest sourced from reference TRBV5-6 and TRBJ2-6, is DAGVTQSPTHLIKTRGQQVTLRCSPKSGHDTVSWYQQALGQGPQFIFQYYEEEERQRGNFPDRFSGHQFPNYSSELNVNALLLGDSALYLCASSLGQGDSGANVLTFGAGSRLTVL.

The gene calls are TRBV10-3 and TRBJ2-7; D is unclear. Germline V gives CDR1 ENHRY, CDR2 SYGVKD. This CDR3 region has 13 residues. The V end lost 3 bases, the J end lost 9 bases, and 15 bases lay between the germline ends. CDR3 in DNA: TGTGCCATCAGTGATCAGAAGGTTTTTGGGCAGTACTTC. This sequence encodes CAISDQKVFGQYF.

This clone appeared a single time. This chain links TRBV4-1 with TRBJ2-3; the D gene is possibly TRBD1 (6 bases). The CDR3 sequence is 16 residues long. The V end lost 1 base, the J end lost 3 bases, and 14 bases lay between the germline ends. Germline-derived CDR1 and CDR2 are MGHRA and YSYEKL. Here the CDR3 DNA reads TGCGCCAGCAGCCAAGTGATGGGACAACAGACAGATACGCAGTATTTT. Translating gives CASSQVMGQQTDTQYF.

This CDR3 reads CASSLQGGANVLTF. The CDR3 nucleotides read TGTGCCAGCAGTTTACAGGGTGGGGCCAACGTCCTGACTTTC. The genes are TRBV28 and TRBJ2-6, with a weak D call TRBD1 (5 bases). The CDR3 has 14 amino acids. Germline loops: CDR1 MDHEN, CDR2 SYDVKM. V shed 2 bases and J shed 3 bases, with 5 bases lying between them.

This chain joins TRBV10-3 and TRBJ1-6, with D perhaps TRBD1 (5 bases). There are 13 residues in the CDR3. Trimming cost V 10 bases and J 6 bases, with 13 bases left between them. Looked up from germline, CDR1 is ENHRY and CDR2 is SYGVKD. The CDR3 sequence: CATHGGSNSPLHF. In nucleotides, the CDR3 is TGTGCCACCCACGGGGGGTCTAATTCACCCCTCCACTTT.

The CDR3 is CASSQDWSGGFYEQYF. In DNA, the CDR3 is TGTGCCAGCAGCCAAGATTGGAGCGGGGGGTTCTACGAGCAGTACTTC. This rearrangement joins TRBV4-2 to TRBJ2-7, with 9 bases lining up with TRBD2. After removal of 0 bases from V and 3 bases from J, the junction contained 6 bases not matched to a gene. CDR1 and CDR2 (germline): LGHNA, YNFKEQ. This CDR3 region has 16 residues.

In its sample, this clone was seen a few times. The rearrangement joins TRBV6-6 to TRBJ1-2; D is possibly TRBD1 (6 bases). The CDR3 extends over 14 amino acids. Trimming took 8 bases from V and 7 from J, leaving 20 bases between them. Germline V gene data show CDR1 as MNHNY and CDR2 as SVGAGI (reference sequence). The CDR3 here is CASQMAGLQGGYTF. CDR3 nucleotide sequence: TGTGCCAGCCAAATGGCCGGCCTACAGGGTGGCTACACCTTC.

This chain links TRBV9 with TRBJ2-2; D is undetermined. CDR1 and CDR2 (germline): SGDLS, YYNGEE. The length of the CDR3 is 16 residues. Between the trimmed V and J ends, which lost 0 bases and 0 bases, there was a span of 9 bases. CDR3 residues: CASSVEVAANTGELFF. CDR3 DNA sequence: TGTGCCAGCAGCGTAGAGGTGGCGGCGAACACCGGGGAGCTGTTTTTT.

V and J are TRBV27 and TRBJ1-2; no firm D call. V was cut by 2 bases and J by 2 bases, with 6 bases left in between. In germline, CDR1 is MNHEY, CDR2 SMNVEV (reference sequence). The CDR3 spans 13 residues. CDR3 amino acids: CASSLNGNYGYTF. The CDR3 DNA sequence: TGTGCCAGCAGTTTAAACGGGAACTATGGCTACACCTTC.

This clone was recorded only once. The CDR3 bases are TGTGCCAGTAGTACCCGACAGGGACAAGAGACCCAGTACTTC. Translation: CASSTRQGQETQYF. J is TRBJ2-5 and V is TRBV19; TRBD1 agrees at 7 bases. V dropped 4 bases and J dropped 2; count of bases not matched to a gene: 4. The CDR3 is 14 residues long. From germline, CDR1 is LNHDA and CDR2 SQIVND (reference sequence).

The V and J genes are TRBV7-6 and TRBJ2-5; D is ambiguous. The CDR3 is 14 residues long. Germline V gene sequence: CDR1 SGHVS, CDR2 FNYEAQ. V dropped 1 base and J dropped 1 base, with 7 bases sitting between them. CDR3 in amino acids: CASSLGAVQETQYF. CDR3 nucleotide sequence: TGTGCCAGCAGCTTAGGGGCGGTCCAAGAGACCCAGTACTTC.

The DNA of the CDR3 is TGTGCCAGCAGTGCGTGGACAGTTAACACTGAAGCTTTCTTT. Protein product: CASSAWTVNTEAFF. The rearrangement uses TRBV6-1 and TRBJ1-1; D is perhaps TRBD1 (6 bases). Deletions cut 4 bases from V and 2 bases from J, with 11 bases between. CDR3 length: 14 residues. Germline V CDR1 and CDR2: MNHNS, SASEGT.

The chain uses TRBV19 and TRBJ1-5, with D perhaps TRBD1 (5 bases). From germline, CDR1 is LNHDA and CDR2 SQIVND (reference sequence). Trimming pared 3 bases from V and 5 bases from J, leaving 14 bases between. The CDR3 consists of 15 residues. The CDR3 spells CASSIEGRGDQPQHF. The CDR3, as DNA: TGTGCCAGTAGTATTGAGGGCCGGGGGGATCAGCCCCAGCATTTT.

The chain combines TRBV27 with TRBJ2-7; 10 nucleotides line up with TRBD2. Germline V gives CDR1 MNHEY, CDR2 SMNVEV (reference sequence). V shed 4 bases, J shed 5 bases, and the junction held 8 bases outside the gene matches. This CDR3 spans 15 amino acids. CDR3 amino acids: CASSSVASGRNEQYF. CDR3 nucleotide sequence: TGTGCCAGCAGTTCTGTAGCTAGCGGGAGAAACGAGCAGTACTTC.

The chain employs TRBV4-1 and TRBJ2-2; 9 bases line up with TRBD1. The CDR3 length is 17 residues. The trim removed 4 bases at V and 6 bases at J, leaving 12 bases unmatched. Germline-derived CDR1 and CDR2 are MGHRA and YSYEKL. This CDR3 reads CASSRRPGQGGAGELFF. CDR3 coding DNA: TGCGCCAGCAGCCGTAGGCCGGGACAGGGAGGGGCCGGGGAGCTGTTTTTT.

The V gene is TRBV6-1, the J gene TRBJ1-3; possibly TRBD1 for D (6 bases). V gave up 6 bases and J gave up 0 bases, with 12 bases separating them. Germline V gene lookup returns CDR1 MNHNS and CDR2 SASEGT. There are 15 residues in the CDR3. CDR3 DNA: TGTGCCAGCAGCCTAATGGACAGCTCTGGAAACACCATATATTTT. Protein: CASSLMDSSGNTIYF.

This clone was counted a few times. The chain employs TRBV11-3 and TRBJ1-5; D unresolved. CDR1 is SGHNT, CDR2 YENEEA, per germline. With 4 bases removed from V and 4 bases from J, the gap between germline ends came to 8 bases. The CDR3 length is 13 residues. CDR3 amino acids: CASSYGLNQPQHF. The CDR3 DNA is TGTGCCAGCAGCTACGGATTAAATCAGCCCCAGCATTTT.

This chain links TRBV4-3 with TRBJ2-3, with 10 nucleotides matching TRBD2. The CDR3 covers 17 residues. V lost 0 bases to trimming and J lost 1 base; unmatched junction nucleotides: 4. Germline values: CDR1 LGHNA, CDR2 YSLEER. CDR3 in DNA: TGCGCCAGCAGCCAAGAAGCGGGAGGGCCGGGCACAGATACGCAGTATTTT. Translated, it gives CASSQEAGGPGTDTQYF.

The chain recombines TRBV6-1 with TRBJ2-3; maybe TRBD2 (6 bases). V lost 6 bases, J lost 7 bases, and 20 bases lay in between. Germline V gene lookup returns CDR1 MNHNS and CDR2 SASEGT. This CDR3 is 15 amino acids long. CDR3 nucleotide sequence: TGTGCCAGCAGGGAGGGCCTAGCAAGTTTCCATACGCAGTATTTT. Translated, it gives CASREGLASFHTQYF.

V usage is TRBV19 and J usage is TRBJ1-2; D unclear. Germline V gives CDR1 LNHDA, CDR2 SQIVND (reference sequence). The CDR3 has 13 residues. Trimming left V 7 bases short and J 7 bases short, with 16 bases between. DNA for the CDR3: TGTGCCAGTATCGACCGGGCAGCAGGTGGCTACACCTTC. Its protein is CASIDRAAGGYTF.